What follows are 26 T cell receptor beta chains derived from one specimen sequenced in a study of blood T cells in healthy people across ages. Next came a second PCR, run for about 6 to 11 cycles, which used a sample-barcoded 5' primer along with a J-beta primer mix. Using its own MiXCR run on the 5' RACE reads, TCRdb lists one record per CDR3 protein. Altogether fewer than 900,000 distinct CDR3 sequences are present, roughly two fifths being singletons, with the ten largest covering roughly 20%. The sequenced sample consisted of blood. The receptors were gathered from a woman in her sixties in good health.

This clonotype showed up many times. The chain uses TRBV3-1 and TRBJ2-1; 10 nucleotides line up with TRBD2. J lost 5 bases, V lost 4 bases, and 5 bases had no gene match. CDR1 and CDR2 from the germline V gene are LGHDT and YNNKEL (reference sequence). This CDR3 has 15 residues. The CDR3 DNA follows: TGTGCCAGCAGCCCTCCAGCGGGAGGGCACAATGAGCAGTTCTTC. This sequence encodes CASSPPAGGHNEQFF.

The chain joins TRBV12-3 or TRBV12-4 to TRBJ2-2; 9 bases map to TRBD1. The CDR3 is 15 residues long. The trim removed 3 bases at V and 6 bases at J, leaving 5 bases unmatched. The CDR3 DNA sequence: TGTGCCAGCAGTTTCCGGGACAGGGAACCCGGGGAGCTGTTTTTT. Protein: CASSFRDREPGELFF.

This chain joins TRBV25-1 and TRBJ2-7; 7 nucleotides align to TRBD2. Germline loops: CDR1 MGHDK, CDR2 SYGVNS. This CDR3 region has 14 residues. Trimming removed 2 bases from V and 7 bases from J; junction bases left unmatched: 8. CDR3 residues: CASSETSAYSEQYF. The CDR3 DNA sequence: TGTGCCAGCAGTGAAACTAGCGCATACAGTGAGCAGTACTTC.

The V call is TRBV27, the J call TRBJ2-3; no clear D gene. Per the germline V gene, CDR1 is MNHEY and CDR2 is SMNVEV (reference sequence). The V end was cut by 4 bases, the J end by 2 bases, with 10 bases between. The CDR3 consists of 14 residues. The CDR3 sequence: CASSSTHLTDTQYF. In DNA form, the CDR3 reads TGTGCCAGCAGTTCCACACACCTCACAGATACGCAGTATTTT.

This chain connects TRBV4-1 to TRBJ2-1; no definite D call. V gave up 0 bases and J gave up 5 bases, with 5 bases separating them. The germline V gene encodes CDR1 MGHRA and CDR2 YSYEKL. CDR3 length: 13 residues. CDR3 sequence: CASSQEPHNEQFF. CDR3 nucleotides: TGCGCCAGCAGCCAAGAACCCCACAATGAGCAGTTCTTC.

A remark on this clonotype: At one end, the junction sequence differs from germline, possibly due to a read error. The gene calls are TRBV10-3 and TRBJ2-3; D is unresolved. CDR1 and CDR2 (germline): ENHRY, SYGVKD. The CDR3 is 15 amino acids. The CDR3 DNA sequence: TGTGCCATCAGTGACACCACAATTAGAACAGATACGCTGTATTTT. It specifies CAISDTTIRTDTLYF.

This clonotype has more than one count but fewer than ten. V gene TRBV10-3 combines with J gene TRBJ1-6; D is ambiguous. The CDR3 is 12 amino acids. Germline V gives CDR1 ENHRY, CDR2 SYGVKD. The ends were cut back, 8 bases at V and 7 bases at J, with 9 bases in the middle. CDR3 bases: TGTGCCATCCGCCCGGACAATTCACCCCTCCACTTT. Protein sequence: CAIRPDNSPLHF.

The chain employs TRBV20-1 and TRBJ2-1; 7 bases align to TRBD2. CDR1 and CDR2 (germline): DFQATT, SNEGSKA (reference sequence). CDR3 length: 13 amino acids. The trim removed 2 bases at V and 12 bases at J, leaving 10 bases unmatched. The DNA for the CDR3 is TGCAGTGCTAGACTCACTAGCGAACGAGTGCAGTTCTTC. This codes for CSARLTSERVQFF.

The CDR3 region is CASGGFRQGRSYNEQFF. The CDR3 DNA sequence: TGTGCCAGCGGAGGATTTCGACAGGGCCGCTCCTACAATGAGCAGTTCTTC. V is TRBV6-2 or TRBV6-3 and J is TRBJ2-1; 7 bases align to TRBD1. The V gene end was trimmed by 8 bases and the J gene end by 0 bases; junction bases not matched to a gene: 13. Germline lookup yields CDR1 MNHEY and CDR2 SVGEGT. The CDR3 length is 17 residues.

The chain joins TRBV6-6 to TRBJ2-5, with 9 nucleotides matching TRBD2. CDR1 is MNHNY and CDR2 is SVGAGI in the germline V gene (reference sequence). Losses at the gene ends were 5 bases for V and 11 bases for J; bases not matched to a gene: 15. This CDR3 is built from 15 residues. The CDR3 sequence is CASSPNSGGGWEQYF. For the CDR3, the DNA is TGTGCCAGCAGTCCTAATAGCGGGGGCGGGTGGGAGCAGTACTTC.

The V and J genes are TRBV25-1 and TRBJ1-6; 8 bases line up with TRBD1. V lost 4 bases, J lost 9 bases, and 5 bases stayed unmatched. The CDR3 totals 14 residues. Germline V lookup: CDR1 MGHDK, CDR2 SYGVNS. This chain's CDR3 is CASSATGVGSPLHF. The CDR3 DNA follows: TGTGCCAGCAGTGCGACAGGGGTAGGTTCACCCCTCCACTTT. Filled out from reference TRBV25-1 and TRBJ1-6, the complete variable domain reads EADIYQTPRYLVIGTGKKITLECSQTMGHDKMYWYQQDPGMELHLIHYSYGVNSTEKGDLSSESTVSRIRTEHFPLTLESARPSHTSQYLCASSATGVGSPLHFGNGTRLTVT.

This rearrangement joins TRBV2 to TRBJ2-7, with 7 bases matching TRBD2. Germline CDR1 SNHLY, CDR2 FYNNEI. The CDR3 extends over 12 amino acids. The junction had 3 bases not matched to a gene; V was cut back by 7 bases and J by 3 bases. CDR3 DNA sequence: TGTGCCAGCATGAGGGACTACTACGAGCAGTACTTC. Translating gives CASMRDYYEQYF.

About this clonotype: At one boundary the junction diverges from the germline segment, which might be a read error. This chain joins TRBV5-8 and TRBJ2-3; D gene uncertain. The CDR3 runs 12 residues. Germline-derived CDR1 and CDR2 are SGHTS and YDEGEE. The CDR3 nucleotides read TGTGCCAGCAGACATTCCCCAGATATGCAGTATTTT. It is translated as CASRHSPDMQYF.

At least ten counts were recorded for this clonotype. This may come from a read error, since a much larger clone is one base off. The rearrangement joins TRBV29-1 to TRBJ2-7, with D possibly being TRBD1 (6 bases). From germline, CDR1 is SQVTM and CDR2 ANQGSEA. V lost 7 bases, J lost 6 bases, and 13 bases lay in between. The CDR3 totals 11 residues. The CDR3 here is CSGGDRTEQYF. CDR3 sequence (DNA): TGCAGCGGGGGAGACAGGACCGAGCAGTACTTC.

The chain uses TRBV7-2 and TRBJ2-4; TRBD2 aligns across 11 bases. Judging by the DNA end, TRBJ2-7 fits better; the J call may be wrong. The germline CDR1 and CDR2 sequences are SGHTA and FQGNSA. The CDR3 spans 15 residues. CDR3 bases: TGTGCCAGCAGCTACGGGACTAGCGGTTTCCACGAGCAGTACTTC. It encodes CASSYGTSGFHEQYF.

This clonotype was seen many times. The gene calls are TRBV7-2 and TRBJ2-3, with D possibly TRBD2 on 6 matching bases. The CDR3 has 16 amino acids. V was pared by 0 bases and J by 6 bases, with 16 bases between. From germline, CDR1 is SGHTA and CDR2 FQGNSA. The CDR3 protein is CASSLAPGTSGDTQYF. The DNA of the CDR3 is TGTGCCAGCAGCTTAGCCCCGGGTACCAGCGGGGATACGCAGTATTTT.

The genes are TRBV5-1 and TRBJ2-5; D remains ambiguous. Germline V gives CDR1 SGHRS, CDR2 YFSETQ. Deletions cut 3 bases from V and 11 bases from J, with 11 bases between. The CDR3 length is 11 residues. The CDR3 DNA reads TGCGCCAGCAGCTGGCAGCATGAGCAGTACTTC. Residues: CASSWQHEQYF.

This clonotype has only a few counts. This rearrangement joins TRBV27 to TRBJ1-1; D gene ambiguous. CDR1 is MNHEY, CDR2 SMNVEV, per germline (reference sequence). There are 13 residues in the CDR3. The V and J ends lost 6 bases and 6 bases respectively, with 14 bases between them. This chain's CDR3 is CASSLRVRSEAFF. The CDR3 nucleotides are TGTGCCAGCAGCCTACGGGTTCGCTCTGAAGCTTTCTTT.

V usage is TRBV2 and J usage is TRBJ2-5; no reliable D call. V was cut by 7 bases and J by 1 base, with 10 bases left in between. Germline loops: CDR1 SNHLY, CDR2 FYNNEI. The CDR3 runs to 13 residues. In DNA, the CDR3 is TGTGCCAGCAATAGCTTGCCCCAAGAGACCCAGTACTTC. Translation: CASNSLPQETQYF.

This clonotype showed up just a few times. The CDR3 DNA follows: TGTGCCAGCAGTCTTAGCGGGGGGTCAAACAATGAGCAGTTCTTC. Translation gives CASSLSGGSNNEQFF. This chain links TRBV4-2 with TRBJ2-1; 10 nucleotides agree with TRBD2. The CDR3 has 15 residues. Losses at the gene ends were 6 bases for V and 5 bases for J; bases not matched to a gene: 7. Germline V lookup: CDR1 LGHNA, CDR2 YNFKEQ.

V and J are TRBV5-1 and TRBJ2-7, with D tentatively TRBD1 or TRBD2 (5 bases each). The germline V and J ends were trimmed by 3 bases and 2 bases, with 18 bases remaining between them. The germline CDR1 and CDR2 sequences are SGHRS and YFSETQ. The CDR3 sequence is 16 residues long. Written as DNA, the CDR3 is TGCGCCAGCAGCTCCTCAACCGGGACCCCAGCCTACGAGCAGTACTTC. This encodes CASSSSTGTPAYEQYF. The full variable domain, with the rest looked up from reference TRBV5-1 and TRBJ2-7, is KAGVTQTPRYLIKTRGQQVTLSCSPISGHRSVSWYQQTPGQGLQFLFEYFSETQRNKGNFPGRFSGRQFSNSRSEMNVSTLELGDSALYLCASSSSTGTPAYEQYFGPGTRLTVT.

The J gene is TRBJ2-7, the V gene TRBV20-1, with 9 bases matching TRBD2. V was pared by 0 bases and J by 9 bases, with 12 bases of the junction left unmatched. Germline loops: CDR1 DFQATT, CDR2 SNEGSKA (reference sequence). The CDR3 spans 15 residues. The CDR3 reads CSARDQLAGFHGQYF. DNA for the CDR3: TGCAGTGCTAGAGATCAGCTAGCGGGATTCCACGGGCAGTACTTC.

This sequence joins TRBV7-2 and TRBJ2-7; 8 nucleotides agree with TRBD2. Losses at the gene ends were 7 bases for V and 0 bases for J; bases not matched to a gene: 14. The CDR3 length is 17 residues. Germline CDR1 SGHTA, CDR2 FQGNSA. For the CDR3, the DNA is TGTGCCAGCACCCGGGTGAGCGGGGGACGAAGCTCCTACGAGCAGTACTTC. Its protein is CASTRVSGGRSSYEQYF.

J is TRBJ2-7 and V is TRBV7-9; D uncertain. The CDR3 consists of 14 residues. CDR1 is SEHNR and CDR2 is FQNEAQ in the germline V gene (reference sequence). Trimming stripped 3 bases from V and 4 bases from J, with 13 bases between. CDR3 in amino acids: CASSFSGSFYEQYF. The CDR3 region has the DNA TGTGCCAGCAGCTTTTCGGGCAGTTTTTACGAGCAGTACTTC. The full variable domain, its missing parts supplied by reference TRBV7-9 and TRBJ2-7, is DTGVSQNPRHKITKRGQNVTFRCDPISEHNRLYWYRQTLGQGPEFLTYFQNEAQLEKSRLLSDRFSAERPKGSFSTLEIQRTEQGDSAMYLCASSFSGSFYEQYFGPGTRLTVT.

This clonotype has a handful of counts. The V gene is TRBV20-1, the J gene TRBJ2-1, with TRBD2 matching over 11 bases. Germline trimming cut 0 bases from V and 8 bases from J; bases unmatched to any gene: 9. The CDR3 is 16 residues long. The germline gives CDR1 DFQATT, CDR2 SNEGSKA (reference sequence). The CDR3 reads CSARDQASGRQYEQFF. CDR3 sequence (DNA): TGCAGTGCTAGAGATCAGGCTAGCGGGAGGCAATATGAGCAGTTCTTC.

This clonotype was found a few times. The genes are TRBV28 and TRBJ1-2; D unclear. Trimming pared 7 bases from V and 8 bases from J, leaving 11 bases between. Germline CDR1 and CDR2: MDHEN and SYDVKM. The CDR3 covers 11 residues. CDR3 sequence: CASMGRAGYTF. In DNA form, the CDR3 reads TGTGCCAGCATGGGCCGAGCCGGCTACACCTTC.